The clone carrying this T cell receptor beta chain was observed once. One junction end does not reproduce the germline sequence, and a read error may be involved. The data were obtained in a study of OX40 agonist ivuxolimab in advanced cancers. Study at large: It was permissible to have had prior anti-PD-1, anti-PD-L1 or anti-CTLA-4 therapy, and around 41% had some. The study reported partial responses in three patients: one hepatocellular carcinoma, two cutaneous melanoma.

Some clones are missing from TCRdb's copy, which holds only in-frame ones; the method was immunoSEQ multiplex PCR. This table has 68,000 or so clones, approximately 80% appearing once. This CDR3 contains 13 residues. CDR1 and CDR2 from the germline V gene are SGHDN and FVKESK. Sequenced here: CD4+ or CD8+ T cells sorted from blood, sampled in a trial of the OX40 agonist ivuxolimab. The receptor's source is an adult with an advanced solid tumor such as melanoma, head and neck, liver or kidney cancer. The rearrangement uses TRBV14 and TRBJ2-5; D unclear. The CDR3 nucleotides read TGTGCCAGCAGCCAGGTAGCCCAACAGACCCAGTACTTC. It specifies CASSQVAQQTQYF.